Shown below are 27 T cell receptor beta chains from a single sample sequenced in a study of shared clonotypes between healthy human individuals. Naive CD8 isolation took CD45RO-negative cells positively selected for CCR7 and excluded terminally differentiated effector memory CD45RA+ cells. Profiling relied on immunoSEQ multiplex PCR, and the TCRdb table lists in-frame clones only, not all of them. The data show roughly 2 million clones, about 94% seen once. The sample taken for sequencing was naive CD8+ T cells sorted from blood. The receptors were gathered from a man in his late teens or twenties in good health.

V and J are TRBV6-1 and TRBJ1-1; 10 bases map to TRBD1. Trimming took 3 bases from V and 7 from J; bases not matched to a gene: 5. Germline-derived CDR1 and CDR2 are MNHNS and SASEGT. The CDR3 is 14 residues long. CDR3 region: CASSDRDRGFEAFF. CDR3 nucleotide sequence: TGTGCCAGCAGTGACCGGGACAGGGGTTTTGAAGCTTTCTTT.

V usage is TRBV29-1 and J usage is TRBJ2-1, with D perhaps TRBD2 (6 bases). The CDR3 runs 13 residues. Germline V lookup: CDR1 SQVTM, CDR2 ANQGSEA. The V end was cut by 3 bases, the J end by 3 bases, with 9 bases between. As DNA, the CDR3 is TGCAGCGTTGATGTAGCGGACTACAATGAGCAGTTCTTC. Its protein is CSVDVADYNEQFF.

V and J are TRBV10-3 and TRBJ1-5; no firm D call. The germline V gene has CDR1 ENHRY and CDR2 SYGVKD. The V gene lost 3 bases and the J gene lost 6 bases, with 12 bases spanning the gap. The CDR3 loop spans 14 amino acids. CDR3 coding DNA: TGTGCCATCAGTGACGGGGATTCGCGTCAGCCCCAGCATTTT. Encoded protein: CAISDGDSRQPQHF.

The genes are TRBV6-5 and TRBJ1-2; a weak D match, TRBD1 (5 bases). From germline, CDR1 is MNHEY and CDR2 SVGAGI. Trimming took 6 bases from V and 5 from J, leaving 10 bases between them. CDR3 length: 12 amino acids. The chain's CDR3 is CASRTWGYGYTF. The CDR3 DNA reads TGTGCCAGCAGGACCTGGGGGTATGGCTACACCTTC.

The V gene is TRBV6-5, the J gene TRBJ1-2, with unresolved D. Trimming pared 0 bases from V and 5 bases from J, leaving 16 bases between. Germline V gene sequence: CDR1 MNHEY, CDR2 SVGAGI. The CDR3 loop spans 16 amino acids. CDR3 residues: CASSYSSVAGDYGYTF. The CDR3 DNA sequence: TGTGCCAGCAGTTACTCGTCGGTGGCAGGCGATTATGGCTACACCTTC.

The genes are TRBV13 and TRBJ2-1; no clear D gene. The length of the CDR3 is 12 residues. Trimming took 5 bases from V and 8 from J, leaving 10 bases between them. Germline V CDR1 and CDR2: PRHDT, FYEKMQ (reference sequence). CDR3 region: CASSPLLDEQFF. CDR3 DNA sequence: TGTGCCAGCAGCCCACTGTTGGATGAGCAGTTCTTC.

The chain is built from TRBV5-4 and TRBJ2-3; TRBD1 aligns across 9 bases. Trimming at V came to 4 bases and at J to 3 bases, leaving 6 bases not matched to a gene. This CDR3 has 15 residues. Germline V gene data show CDR1 as SGHNT and CDR2 as YYREEE (reference sequence). The CDR3, as DNA: TGTGCCAGCAGCCCCGACAGGGGGACGACAGATACGCAGTATTTT. This codes for CASSPDRGTTDTQYF.

The chain joins TRBV6-1 to TRBJ2-7, with D unclear. The CDR3 extends over 13 amino acids. The ends were cut back, 5 bases at V and 5 bases at J, with 13 bases in the middle. Per the germline V gene, CDR1 is MNHNS and CDR2 is SASEGT. The CDR3 region is CASSHLERHEQYF. CDR3 DNA sequence: TGTGCCAGCAGTCACCTCGAACGACACGAGCAGTACTTC.

Concerning this clone itself: The same CDR3 also results from other DNA sequences found in this sample. The chain couples TRBV6-5 to TRBJ1-1, with D unresolved. Germline CDR1 reads MNHEY; CDR2 reads SVGAGI. The CDR3 extends over 13 amino acids. V lost 0 bases and J lost 5, with 7 bases in between. The CDR3 here is CASSYSAETEAFF. CDR3 bases: TGTGCCAGCAGTTACTCAGCAGAAACTGAAGCTTTCTTT.

This clone was detected only a few times. The V gene is TRBV5-6, the J gene TRBJ2-7; TRBD2 matches at 8 bases. Unmatched junction bases numbered 9, after V lost 4 bases and J lost 6 bases. The CDR3 has 14 residues. In germline, CDR1 is SGHDT, CDR2 YYEEEE. The CDR3 loop is CASSPGTSLVEQYF. CDR3 sequence (DNA): TGTGCCAGCAGCCCAGGGACTAGTTTGGTCGAGCAGTACTTC.

This clone has a single count. The J gene is TRBJ2-7, the V gene TRBV21-1; TRBD2, the table's D call, was not compared with the DNA. TRBV21-1 is flagged as a pseudogene. CDR3 size: 16 residues. The DNA for the CDR3 is TGTGCCAGCAGCAAACTAGCGGGAGAAGTCTCCTACGAGCAGTACTTC. Translating it yields CASSKLAGEVSYEQYF.

As for this clone: The identical CDR3 is also encoded by other nucleotide sequences in the sample. V gene TRBV5-6 combines with J gene TRBJ2-3, with D perhaps matching TRBD2 (6 bases). CDR3 length equals 15 residues. With 0 bases removed from V and 0 bases from J, the gap between germline ends came to 8 bases. Germline assignment: CDR1 SGHDT and CDR2 YYEEEE. CDR3 sequence: CASSLAGGSTDTQYF. In DNA form, the CDR3 reads TGTGCCAGCAGCTTGGCTGGGGGGAGCACAGATACGCAGTATTTT.

This clone showed up just a few times. Other nucleotide sequences from this sample produce the same CDR3. The chain is built from TRBV19 and TRBJ2-7, with D maybe TRBD2 (5 bases). The CDR3 spans 14 residues. V lost 1 base and J 1 base, leaving 8 bases between the germline ends. The germline gives CDR1 LNHDA, CDR2 SQIVND (reference sequence). Written as DNA, the CDR3 is TGTGCCAGTAGTATAGTAGGAGGATCCTACGAGCAGTACTTC. Residues: CASSIVGGSYEQYF.

The J gene is TRBJ1-1, the V gene TRBV7-2; D is unresolved. Germline V gene data show CDR1 as SGHTA and CDR2 as FQGNSA. Trimming removed 5 bases from V and 8 bases from J, with 12 bases in between. The CDR3 consists of 12 residues. The CDR3 sequence is CASSPLSLEAFF. The CDR3 bases are TGTGCCAGCAGCCCACTTTCGTTAGAAGCTTTCTTT.

The chain recombines TRBV19 with TRBJ2-5; 8 bases agree with TRBD1. The ends lost 2 bases at V and 4 bases at J; junction bases unmatched: 12. Germline CDR1 reads LNHDA; CDR2 reads SQIVND (reference sequence). This CDR3 contains 17 residues. CDR3 DNA sequence: TGTGCCAGTAGTATAACCCCTCACAGGGGGGTAACAGAGACCCAGTACTTC. The encoded protein is CASSITPHRGVTETQYF.

This rearrangement joins TRBV4-3 to TRBJ1-6, with D possibly TRBD1 on 5 matching bases. Deletions cut 8 bases from V and 4 bases from J, with 18 bases between. The V gene's germline CDR1 is LGHNA and CDR2 YSLEER. The CDR3 has 16 residues. CDR3 in amino acids: CASGQVGDLYNSPLHF. The DNA for the CDR3 is TGCGCCAGCGGGCAAGTAGGGGACCTTTATAATTCACCCCTCCACTTT.

The chain carries TRBV5-4 and TRBJ2-7; 9 bases are a match to TRBD1. Trimming took 4 bases from V and 3 from J; bases not matched to a gene: 5. This CDR3 contains 14 residues. CDR1 and CDR2 (germline): SGHNT, YYREEE (reference sequence). The CDR3 is CASSLRDRVYEQYF. CDR3 DNA sequence: TGTGCCAGCAGCCTCCGGGACAGGGTCTACGAGCAGTACTTC. Looking up the rest from reference TRBV5-4 and TRBJ2-7 gives the full variable domain: ETGVTQSPTHLIKTRGQQVTLRCSSQSGHNTVSWYQQALGQGPQFIFQYYREEENGRGNFPPRFSGLQFPNYSSELNVNALELDDSALYLCASSLRDRVYEQYFGPGTRLTVT.

The rearrangement joins TRBV5-6 to TRBJ1-2; 8 nucleotides agree with TRBD1. Per the germline V gene, CDR1 is SGHDT and CDR2 is YYEEEE. The CDR3 extends over 12 amino acids. Trimming took 3 bases from V and 7 from J; bases not matched to a gene: 2. The CDR3 sequence is CASSYQGAGYTF. CDR3 DNA: TGTGCCAGCAGCTACCAGGGGGCTGGCTACACCTTC.

J is TRBJ1-6 and V is TRBV2; D is unclear. V shed 9 bases and J shed 3 bases, with 12 bases lying between them. This CDR3 comprises 14 residues. Per the germline V gene, CDR1 is SNHLY and CDR2 is FYNNEI. CDR3 in amino acids: CASLKDDYNSPLHF. The CDR3 nucleotides read TGTGCCAGTCTTAAAGACGACTATAATTCACCCCTCCACTTT.

V usage is TRBV11-2 and J usage is TRBJ1-5, with D perhaps TRBD1 (5 bases). Trimming shortened V by 0 bases and J by 2 bases, and 8 bases separated the two germline ends. The CDR3 has 15 amino acids. Germline CDR1 and CDR2: SGHAT and FQNNGV. The CDR3 protein is CASSLDAGGNQPQHF. The CDR3 nucleotides are TGTGCCAGCAGCTTAGATGCGGGGGGCAATCAGCCCCAGCATTTT. Drawing the rest from reference TRBV11-2 and TRBJ1-5, the complete variable domain is EAGVAQSPRYKIIEKRQSVAFWCNPISGHATLYWYQQILGQGPKLLIQFQNNGVVDDSQLPKDRFSAERLKGVDSTLKIQPAKLEDSAVYLCASSLDAGGNQPQHFGDGTRLSIL.

The V and J genes are TRBV2 and TRBJ2-3; 7 bases are shared with TRBD2. V was pared by 9 bases and J by 0 bases, with 12 bases of the junction left unmatched. CDR3 length: 16 amino acids. Germline V gives CDR1 SNHLY, CDR2 FYNNEI. The CDR3 reads CARTHSGVSSTDTQYF. Written as DNA, the CDR3 is TGTGCCAGGACCCACAGCGGGGTATCTAGCACAGATACGCAGTATTTT.

The CDR3 loop reads CASSQDPTDSEYQETQYF. CDR3 sequence (DNA): TGCGCCAGCAGCCAAGATCCAACCGACTCGGAGTACCAAGAGACCCAGTACTTC. The J gene is TRBJ2-5, the V gene TRBV4-1, with unresolved D. The CDR3 runs to 18 residues. With 0 bases removed from V and 0 bases from J, the gap between germline ends came to 17 bases. Germline CDR1 reads MGHRA; CDR2 reads YSYEKL.

A note on this clone: Other DNA sequences within the sample encode an identical CDR3. V and J are TRBV4-3 and TRBJ2-7, with D perhaps matching TRBD1 (6 bases). The CDR3 loop spans 15 amino acids. The germline V and J ends were trimmed by 1 base and 0 bases, with 10 bases remaining between them. Germline V gene sequence: CDR1 LGHNA, CDR2 YSLEER. This chain's CDR3 is CASSQVQGSSYEQYF. CDR3 bases: TGCGCCAGCAGCCAAGTCCAGGGGAGCTCCTACGAGCAGTACTTC.

This clone was found once. The junction and the germline gene differ at one end; a read error may be behind it. The chain has TRBV27 and TRBJ2-7, with TRBD2 as a possible D gene (5 bases). The CDR3 is 14 residues long. Germline V CDR1 and CDR2: MNHEY, SMNVEV (reference sequence). CDR3 nucleotides: TGTGCCAGCAATTTAAGAGGGAATGCCTACGAGCAGTACTTC. This codes for CASNLRGNAYEQYF.

The J gene is TRBJ1-1, the V gene TRBV7-6, with D perhaps TRBD1 (5 bases). Trimming pared 6 bases from V and 6 bases from J, leaving 17 bases between. Germline V gene sequence: CDR1 SGHVS, CDR2 FNYEAQ. CDR3 size: 14 residues. CDR3 bases: TGTGCCAGCAGTAAAGTCCCAGGGCCAGCTGAAGCTTTCTTT. Translated: CASSKVPGPAEAFF.

This chain connects TRBV10-1 to TRBJ1-1; no firm D call. Trimming took 5 bases from V and 1 from J, leaving 8 bases between them. This CDR3 is 13 amino acids long. Germline V gene lookup returns CDR1 WNHNN and CDR2 SYGVQD (reference sequence). CDR3 amino acids: CASSPDKNTEAFF. The CDR3 DNA follows: TGCGCCAGCAGTCCTGACAAGAACACTGAAGCTTTCTTT.

For this clone: Other DNA sequences of this sample code for an identical CDR3. This chain uses TRBV6-5 with TRBJ1-2, with 7 bases fitting TRBD1. The V gene end was trimmed by 9 bases and the J gene end by 8 bases; junction bases not matched to a gene: 9. Germline V gene data show CDR1 as MNHEY and CDR2 as SVGAGI. This CDR3 is 12 amino acids long. The CDR3 is CASSDRVRGYTF. The CDR3 DNA follows: TGTGCCAGTAGTGACAGGGTCCGGGGCTACACCTTC.